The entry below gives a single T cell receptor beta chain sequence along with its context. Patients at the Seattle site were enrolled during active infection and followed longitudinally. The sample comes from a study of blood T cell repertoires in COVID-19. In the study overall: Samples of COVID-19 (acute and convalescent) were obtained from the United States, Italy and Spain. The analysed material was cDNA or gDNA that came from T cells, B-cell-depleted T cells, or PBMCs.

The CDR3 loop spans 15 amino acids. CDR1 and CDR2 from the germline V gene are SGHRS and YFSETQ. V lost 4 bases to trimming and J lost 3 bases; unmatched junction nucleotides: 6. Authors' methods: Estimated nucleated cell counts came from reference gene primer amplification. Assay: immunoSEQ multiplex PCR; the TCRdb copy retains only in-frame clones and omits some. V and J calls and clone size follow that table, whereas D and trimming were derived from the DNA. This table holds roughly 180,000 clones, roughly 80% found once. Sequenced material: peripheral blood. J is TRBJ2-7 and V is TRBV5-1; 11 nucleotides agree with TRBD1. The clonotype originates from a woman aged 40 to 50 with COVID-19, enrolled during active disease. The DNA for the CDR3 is TGCGCCAGCAGCCTAGGGGGGACAGGGGGCTACGAGCAGTACTTC. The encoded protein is CASSLGGTGGYEQYF.